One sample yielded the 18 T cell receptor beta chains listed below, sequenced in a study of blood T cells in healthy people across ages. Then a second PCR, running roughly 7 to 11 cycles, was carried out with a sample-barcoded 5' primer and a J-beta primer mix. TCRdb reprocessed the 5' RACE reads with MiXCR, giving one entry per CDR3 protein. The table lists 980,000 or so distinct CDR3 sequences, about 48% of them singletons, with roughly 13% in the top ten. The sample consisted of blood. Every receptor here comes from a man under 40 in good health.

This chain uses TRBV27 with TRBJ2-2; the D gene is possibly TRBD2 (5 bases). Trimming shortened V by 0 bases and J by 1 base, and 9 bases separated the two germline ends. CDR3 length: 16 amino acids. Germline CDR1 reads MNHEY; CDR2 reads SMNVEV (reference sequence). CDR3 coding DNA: TGTGCCAGCAGTTTATCAGGAGGCCAGAACACCGGGGAGCTGTTTTTT. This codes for CASSLSGGQNTGELFF.

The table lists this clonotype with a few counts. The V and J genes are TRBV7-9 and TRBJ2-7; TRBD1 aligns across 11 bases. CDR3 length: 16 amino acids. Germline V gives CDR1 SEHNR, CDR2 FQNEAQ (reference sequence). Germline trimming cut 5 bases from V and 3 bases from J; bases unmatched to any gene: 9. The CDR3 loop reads CASSPRGTGGNYEQYF. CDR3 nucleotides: TGTGCCAGCAGCCCTCGCGGGACAGGGGGGAACTACGAGCAGTACTTC. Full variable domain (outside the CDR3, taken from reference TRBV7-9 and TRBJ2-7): DTGVSQNPRHKITKRGQNVTFRCDPISEHNRLYWYRQTLGQGPEFLTYFQNEAQLEKSRLLSDRFSAERPKGSFSTLEIQRTEQGDSAMYLCASSPRGTGGNYEQYFGPGTRLTVT.

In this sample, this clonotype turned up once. This chain's CDR3 is CASQGELNQPQHF. For the CDR3, the DNA is TGTGCCAGCCAAGGGGAACTCAATCAGCCCCAGCATTTT. The V gene is TRBV12-3 or TRBV12-4, the J gene TRBJ1-5; a weak D match, TRBD1 (5 bases). Trimming left V 8 bases short and J 3 bases short, with 11 bases between. This CDR3 region has 13 residues.

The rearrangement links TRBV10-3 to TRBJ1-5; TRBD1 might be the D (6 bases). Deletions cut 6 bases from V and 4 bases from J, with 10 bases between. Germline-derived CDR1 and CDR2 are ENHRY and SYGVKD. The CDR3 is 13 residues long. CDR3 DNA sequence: TGTGCCATCAGACAGGGCCCAAATCAGCCCCAGCATTTT. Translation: CAIRQGPNQPQHF.

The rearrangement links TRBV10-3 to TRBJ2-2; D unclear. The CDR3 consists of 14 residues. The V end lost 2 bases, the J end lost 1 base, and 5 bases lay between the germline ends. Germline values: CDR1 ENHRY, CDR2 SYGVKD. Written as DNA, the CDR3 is TGTGCCATCAGTGAGGCAGGGAACACCGGGGAGCTGTTTTTT. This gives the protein CAISEAGNTGELFF.

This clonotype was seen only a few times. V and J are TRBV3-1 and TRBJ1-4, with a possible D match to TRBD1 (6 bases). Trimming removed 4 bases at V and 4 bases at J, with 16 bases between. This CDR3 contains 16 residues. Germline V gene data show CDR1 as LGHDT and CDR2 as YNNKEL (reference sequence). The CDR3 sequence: CASSLRAGHLNEKLFF. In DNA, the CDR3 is TGTGCCAGCAGCCTCCGGGCGGGACACCTTAATGAAAAACTGTTTTTT.

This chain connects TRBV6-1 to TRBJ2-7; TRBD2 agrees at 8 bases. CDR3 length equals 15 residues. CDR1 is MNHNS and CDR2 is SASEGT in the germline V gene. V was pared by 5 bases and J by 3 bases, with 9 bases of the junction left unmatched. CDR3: CASSPELAGSYEQYF. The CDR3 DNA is TGTGCCAGCAGTCCTGAGTTAGCGGGGAGCTACGAGCAGTACTTC.

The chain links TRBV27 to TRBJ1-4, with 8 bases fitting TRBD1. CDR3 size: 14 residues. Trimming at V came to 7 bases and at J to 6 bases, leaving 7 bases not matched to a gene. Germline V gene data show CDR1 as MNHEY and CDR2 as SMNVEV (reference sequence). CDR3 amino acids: CASTRTGIDEKLFF. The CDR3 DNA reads TGTGCCAGCACCCGGACAGGGATCGATGAAAAACTGTTTTTT.

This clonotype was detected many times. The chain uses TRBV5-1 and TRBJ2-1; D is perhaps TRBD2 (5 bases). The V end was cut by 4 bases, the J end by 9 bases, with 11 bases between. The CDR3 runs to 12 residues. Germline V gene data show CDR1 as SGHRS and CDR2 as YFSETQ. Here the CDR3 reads CASSAGLGEQFF. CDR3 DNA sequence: TGCGCCAGCAGCGCGGGTCTGGGTGAGCAGTTCTTC.

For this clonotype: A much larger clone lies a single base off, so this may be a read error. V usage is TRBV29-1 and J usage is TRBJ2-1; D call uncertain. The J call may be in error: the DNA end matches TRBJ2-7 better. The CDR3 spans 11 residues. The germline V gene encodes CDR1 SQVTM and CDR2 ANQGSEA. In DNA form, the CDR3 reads TGCAGCGTTGAACTATTCTATGAGCAGTACTTC. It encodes CSVELFYEQYF.

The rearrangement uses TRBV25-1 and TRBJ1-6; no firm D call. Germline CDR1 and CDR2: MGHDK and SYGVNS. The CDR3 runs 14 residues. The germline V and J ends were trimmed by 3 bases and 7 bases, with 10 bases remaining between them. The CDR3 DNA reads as TGTGCCAGCAGTGAGGAACTCAGAAATTCACCCCTCCACTTT. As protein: CASSEELRNSPLHF.

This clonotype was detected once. CDR3 in DNA: TGTGCCAGCAGTGACATAACAGGGGGCACCGAAGCTTTCTTT. As protein: CASSDITGGTEAFF. The chain links TRBV6-4 to TRBJ1-1; TRBD1 matches at 9 bases. Germline-derived CDR1 and CDR2 are MRHNA and SNTAGT. V shed 2 bases and J 8 bases; nucleotides not matched to a gene: 6. The CDR3 has 14 amino acids.

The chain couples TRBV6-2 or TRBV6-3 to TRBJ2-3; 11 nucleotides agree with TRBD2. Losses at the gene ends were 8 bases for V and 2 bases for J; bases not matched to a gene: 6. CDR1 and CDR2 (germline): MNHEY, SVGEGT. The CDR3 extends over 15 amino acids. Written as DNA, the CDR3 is TGTGCCAGCGGGCTAGCGGGGGGCCTCACAGATACGCAGTATTTT. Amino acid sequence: CASGLAGGLTDTQYF.

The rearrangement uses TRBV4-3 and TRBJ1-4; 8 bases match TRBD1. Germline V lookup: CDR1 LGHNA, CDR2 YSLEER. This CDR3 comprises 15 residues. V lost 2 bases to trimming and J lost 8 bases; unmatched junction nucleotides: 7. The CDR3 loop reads CASSQPGTGGEKLFF. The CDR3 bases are TGCGCCAGCAGCCAACCCGGGACAGGAGGCGAAAAACTGTTTTTT.

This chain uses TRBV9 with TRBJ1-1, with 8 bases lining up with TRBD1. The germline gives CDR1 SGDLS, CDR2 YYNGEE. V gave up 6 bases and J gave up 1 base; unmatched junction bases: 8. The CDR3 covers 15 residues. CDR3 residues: CASNRGQGRNTEAFF. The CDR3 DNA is TGTGCCAGCAACCGCGGACAGGGACGGAACACTGAAGCTTTCTTT. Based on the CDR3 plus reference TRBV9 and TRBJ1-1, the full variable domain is DSGVTQTPKHLITATGQRVTLRCSPRSGDLSVYWYQQSLDQGLQFLIQYYNGEERAKGNILERFSAQQFPDLHSELNLSSLELGDSALYFCASNRGQGRNTEAFFGQGTRLTVV.

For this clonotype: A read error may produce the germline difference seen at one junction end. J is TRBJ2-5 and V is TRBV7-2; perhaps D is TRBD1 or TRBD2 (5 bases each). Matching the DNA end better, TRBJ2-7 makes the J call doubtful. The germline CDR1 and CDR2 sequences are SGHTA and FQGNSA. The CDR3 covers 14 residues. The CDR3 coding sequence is TGTGCCAGCAACTTAGCGATGGGGGACTACGAGCAGTACTTC. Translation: CASNLAMGDYEQYF.

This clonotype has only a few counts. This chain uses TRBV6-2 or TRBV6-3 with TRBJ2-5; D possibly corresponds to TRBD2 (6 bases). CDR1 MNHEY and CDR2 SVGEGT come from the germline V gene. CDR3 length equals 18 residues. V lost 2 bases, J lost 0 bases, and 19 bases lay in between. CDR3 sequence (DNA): TGTGCCAGCAGTTACAACGTTTGGGACTCGCACGACCAAGAGACCCAGTACTTC. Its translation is CASSYNVWDSHDQETQYF.

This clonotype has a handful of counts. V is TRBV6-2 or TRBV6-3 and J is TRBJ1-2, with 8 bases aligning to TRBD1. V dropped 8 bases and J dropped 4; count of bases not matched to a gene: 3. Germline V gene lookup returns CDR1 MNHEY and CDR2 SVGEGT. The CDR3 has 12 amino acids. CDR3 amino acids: CASRDRRYGYTF. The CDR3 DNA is TGTGCCAGCCGGGACAGGCGCTATGGCTACACCTTC.